This TCR beta chain comes out of a study of blood T cell repertoires in COVID-19. Across the study: The samples span acute and convalescent COVID-19 from the United States, Italy and Spain.

The data were produced by immunoSEQ multiplex PCR, yet TCRdb's version contains in-frame clones alone and is incomplete. The profile covers approximately 270,000 clones, with about 85% appearing a single time and 0.87% taken by the ten largest. Trimming stripped 5 bases from V and 3 bases from J, with 8 bases between. CDR3 size: 13 residues. The source material was peripheral blood. The source is a human donor with COVID-19, enrolled during active disease. The donor label of this sample is uncertain. This chain uses TRBV12-3 or TRBV12-4 with TRBJ2-1; D not resolved. In DNA, the CDR3 is TGTGCCAGCAGTCGAACGGTCTACAATGAGCAGTTCTTC. The encoded protein is CASSRTVYNEQFF.